The sequence of this T cell receptor beta chain was determined in a study of blood T cell repertoires in COVID-19 (dated by TCRdb to about 2020). As for the study more broadly: Collaborator samples came from the United States, Italy and Spain and covered acute and convalescent phases of COVID-19. A freely available public database, intended as a resource for researchers studying the immune response to SARS-CoV-2, is where the repertoires were released. Subjects who had been exposed to COVID-19, were actively infected with it, or had recovered from it provided the deeply sampled blood TCRbeta repertoires that made up the dataset. Where HLA class I and class II types were available, the types were taken from metadata supplied by the sample provider, not from assay-based typing. The material from the prospective study consisted of cDNA or gDNA derived from T cells, B-cell-depleted T cells, or PBMCs. A de-identified subject ID, COVID-19 status, age in years and sex were almost always included in the sample metadata. The samples were drawn from two sources: the first 160 participants of the ongoing ImmuneRACE study, and 1,200 or so subjects contributed by 6 global collaborators. What the authors observed across the whole study: The amount of clinical and demographic metadata varied by source and participant and was provided uncurated.

Notes on this clone: Its antigen is unknown. No quality values exist for individual bases; no much larger clone is one base distant.

Whole blood was collected in K2EDTA tubes by collaborating institutions according to the institutions' own protocols. For TCRbeta analysis, collaborators shipped samples as frozen whole blood, isolated PBMCs, or DNA extracted from either of those sample types. TCRbeta CDR3 regions were amplified from genomic DNA using the immunoSEQ Assay, a bias-controlled multiplex PCR. From the authors' description of their analysis: The number of nucleated cells in each sample was estimated from the amplification of reference gene primers within the assay. Sequence reads were collapsed and filtered to measure the absolute abundance of every unique TCRbeta CDR3 rearrangement. For each sample, productive Simpson clonality was calculated as the square root of Simpson's diversity index over productive rearrangements. Imported from immuneACCESS, the table was reduced by TCRdb to in-frame sequences with V and J called. These copies leave out some clones; in studies compared against another copy, an unresolved V gene accounts for under half, and the cause of the remainder is not known. That table gives V, J and clone size, and the DNA gave D and trimming. The sample table records approximately 150,000 clones; 80% to 90% of these occur just once. The ten largest account for roughly 6.6% of the sample.

CDR1 and CDR2 (SGHTS, YDEGEE) derive from the germline V gene. From the cysteine through the phenylalanine, the CDR3 covers 15 amino acids. Here the CDR3 DNA is all that survives: 45 bases in frame from base 1. The germline V end is reduced by 4 bases and the J end by 1 base; junction bases left unmatched: 6. The sequence joins TRBV5-8 to TRBJ1-2; TRBD1 lines up with 8 middle nucleotides. The sequence was obtained from an elderly man with acute or convalescent COVID-19. Sequences were obtained from peripheral blood. The sequence in DNA is TGTGCCAGCAGCCCCGGGACAGGCCTTAACTATGGCTACACCTTC. It specifies CASSPGTGLNYGYTF.